Below are 14 T cell receptor beta chains sequenced from a single sample in a study of cytomegalovirus exposure and HLA in healthy donors. A multiplex PCR was run with 60 Vbeta primers and 13 Jbeta primers. Sequencing was performed with immunoSEQ multiplex PCR; in TCRdb, only in-frame clones are kept and a portion is missing. The repertoire table contains 70,000 or so clones. Sample: PBMCs. Receptors were obtained from a man aged 35-49 years in good health and CMV-seronegative.

The chain employs TRBV10-2 and TRBJ2-1, with a weak D call TRBD1 (5 bases). This CDR3 comprises 13 residues. Trimming took off 4 bases at V and 9 bases at J, with 13 bases between the two ends. The germline gives CDR1 WSHSY, CDR2 SAAADI. In DNA form, the CDR3 reads TGCGCCAGCAGTGTAGGACACCCGGCTGAGCAGTTCTTC. Amino acids: CASSVGHPAEQFF.

The V call is TRBV11-3, the J call TRBJ1-6, with 7 bases fitting TRBD1. The ends lost 0 bases at V and 5 bases at J; junction bases unmatched: 1. CDR1 SGHNT and CDR2 YENEEA come from the germline V gene. The CDR3 sequence is 15 residues long. The CDR3 region is CASSLDGTDNSPLHF. The CDR3 coding sequence is TGTGCCAGCAGCTTAGACGGGACAGATAATTCACCCCTCCACTTT.

The chain recombines TRBV4-1 with TRBJ2-5; 7 bases line up with TRBD1. The CDR3 contains 15 residues. The trim removed 0 bases at V and 3 bases at J, leaving 4 bases unmatched. CDR1 MGHRA and CDR2 YSYEKL come from the germline V gene. The chain's CDR3 is CASSQDPGTEETQYF. The DNA of the CDR3 is TGCGCCAGCAGCCAAGACCCCGGGACAGAAGAGACCCAGTACTTC.

Comment on this clone: This same CDR3 is encoded by further DNA sequences in the sample. The V and J genes are TRBV30 and TRBJ1-3; no clear D gene. This CDR3 is 13 amino acids long. Germline CDR1 and CDR2: GTSNPN and SVGIG (reference sequence). V was clipped by 0 bases and J by 1 base, with 4 bases between them. This chain's CDR3 is CAWSVLSGNTIYF. The DNA for the CDR3 is TGTGCCTGGAGTGTACTGTCTGGAAACACCATATATTTT.

The chain carries TRBV7-9 and TRBJ2-5, with 7 bases identical to TRBD2. CDR1 and CDR2 (germline): SEHNR, FQNEAQ (reference sequence). V gave up 5 bases and J gave up 5 bases; unmatched junction bases: 11. The CDR3 sequence is 15 residues long. CDR3 residues: CASSPYGGRRETQYF. CDR3 DNA sequence: TGTGCCAGCAGCCCCTACGGCGGGAGACGGGAGACCCAGTACTTC.

The V gene is TRBV7-2, the J gene TRBJ1-1; 7 bases align to TRBD1. This CDR3 spans 15 amino acids. Germline V gene data show CDR1 as SGHTA and CDR2 as FQGNSA. V was clipped by 5 bases and J by 1 base; unmatched bases: 7. This CDR3 reads CASSLRTGQNTEAFF. In DNA form, the CDR3 reads TGTGCCAGCAGCCTGAGGACAGGACAGAACACTGAAGCTTTCTTT. Supplemented by reference TRBV7-2 and TRBJ1-1, the full variable domain reads GAGVSQSPSNKVTEKGKDVELRCDPISGHTALYWYRQSLGQGLEFLIYFQGNSAPDKSGLPSDRFSAERTGGSVSTLTIQRTQQEDSAVYLCASSLRTGQNTEAFFGQGTRLTVV.

This chain joins TRBV7-2 and TRBJ2-1; D gene uncertain. Trimming pared 2 bases from V and 7 bases from J, leaving 3 bases between. Germline assignment: CDR1 SGHTA and CDR2 FQGNSA. There are 11 residues in the CDR3. The CDR3 reads CASSLLNEQFF. CDR3 bases: TGTGCCAGCAGCTTATTAAATGAGCAGTTCTTC.

The chain uses TRBV6-5 and TRBJ1-2, with D possibly being TRBD1 (5 bases). Per germline, CDR1 MNHEY and CDR2 SVGAGI. CDR3 length: 14 residues. V dropped 3 bases and J dropped 7 bases, with 15 bases sitting between them. The CDR3 region is CASSYVQGELGYTF. The CDR3, as DNA: TGTGCCAGCAGTTATGTTCAGGGCGAGCTTGGCTACACCTTC.

The chain is built from TRBV7-2 and TRBJ2-7; D unclear. This CDR3 comprises 11 residues. V was pared by 5 bases and J by 4 bases, with 6 bases between. CDR1 SGHTA and CDR2 FQGNSA come from the germline V gene. CDR3 in DNA: TGTGCCAGCAGCCCTTATTACGAGCAGTACTTC. Residues: CASSPYYEQYF.

This chain links TRBV28 with TRBJ2-7, with TRBD1 matching 11 bases. This CDR3 contains 13 residues. J lost 0 bases, V lost 8 bases, and 0 bases had no gene match. Germline V gives CDR1 MDHEN, CDR2 SYDVKM. The CDR3 loop is CASGTGGSYEQYF. Here the CDR3 DNA reads TGTGCCAGCGGGACAGGGGGCTCCTACGAGCAGTACTTC.

The V gene is TRBV19, the J gene TRBJ2-4, with TRBD1 as a possible D gene (5 bases). CDR3 length equals 15 residues. The germline V gene encodes CDR1 LNHDA and CDR2 SQIVND (reference sequence). Trimming removed 2 bases from V and 0 bases from J, with 8 bases in between. Written as DNA, the CDR3 is TGTGCCAGTAGTATACAGGGCCTAGCCAAAAACATTCAGTACTTC. Amino acids: CASSIQGLAKNIQYF.

This rearrangement joins TRBV28 to TRBJ2-7, with 9 bases matching TRBD1. Per the germline V gene, CDR1 is MDHEN and CDR2 is SYDVKM. With 2 bases clipped from V and 2 bases from J, the junction kept 1 base outside the gene matches. This CDR3 comprises 14 residues. CDR3 sequence: CASSLGQGPYEQYF. Here the CDR3 DNA reads TGTGCCAGCAGTTTAGGACAGGGGCCCTACGAGCAGTACTTC.

The gene calls are TRBV7-2 and TRBJ2-4, with 8 bases lining up with TRBD1. In germline, CDR1 is SGHTA, CDR2 FQGNSA. This CDR3 is 15 amino acids long. Losses at the gene ends were 1 base for V and 8 bases for J; bases not matched to a gene: 7. CDR3 DNA sequence: TGTGCCAGCAGCTTAGTCCAGGGGGCGCGCGACATTCAGTACTTC. It is translated as CASSLVQGARDIQYF.

The chain recombines TRBV28 with TRBJ2-5; D not resolved. In germline, CDR1 is MDHEN, CDR2 SYDVKM. The CDR3 covers 12 residues. V was trimmed by 5 bases and J by 5 bases, leaving 9 bases between them. The CDR3 spells CASSPPGETQYF. CDR3 DNA sequence: TGTGCCAGCAGTCCCCCGGGTGAGACCCAGTACTTC.